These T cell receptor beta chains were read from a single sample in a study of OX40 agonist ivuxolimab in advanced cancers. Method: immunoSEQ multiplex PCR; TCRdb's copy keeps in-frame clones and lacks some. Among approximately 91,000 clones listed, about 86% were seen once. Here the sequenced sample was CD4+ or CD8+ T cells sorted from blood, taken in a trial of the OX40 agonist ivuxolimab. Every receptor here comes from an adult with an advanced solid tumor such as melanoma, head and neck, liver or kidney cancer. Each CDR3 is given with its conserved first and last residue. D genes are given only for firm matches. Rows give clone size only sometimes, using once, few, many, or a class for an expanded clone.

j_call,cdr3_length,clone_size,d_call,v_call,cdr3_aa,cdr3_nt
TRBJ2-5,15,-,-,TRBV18,CASSPAAGSRETQYF,TGTGCCAGCTCACCAGCGGCAGGGAGTCGAGAGACCCAGTACTTC
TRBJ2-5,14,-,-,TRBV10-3,CAISESKQQETQYF,TGTGCCATCAGTGAGTCGAAACAGCAAGAGACCCAGTACTTC
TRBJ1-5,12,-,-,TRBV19,CASTQGRQPQHF,TGTGCCAGTACGCAGGGTAGGCAGCCCCAGCATTTT
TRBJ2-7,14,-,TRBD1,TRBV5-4,CASSFSGTGARQYF,TGTGCCAGCAGCTTTTCCGGGACAGGGGCGCGGCAGTACTTC
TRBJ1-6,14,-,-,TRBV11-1,CASSLNRVNSPLHF,TGTGCCAGCAGCTTAAACAGGGTTAATTCACCCCTCCACTTT
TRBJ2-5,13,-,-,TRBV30,CAWSGAAQETQYF,TGTGCCTGGAGTGGAGCTGCCCAAGAGACCCAGTACTTC
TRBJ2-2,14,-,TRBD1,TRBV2,CASWTGANTGELFF,TGTGCCAGCTGGACAGGCGCGAACACCGGGGAGCTGTTTTTT
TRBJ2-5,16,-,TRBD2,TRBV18,CASSPMASGYQETQYF,TGTGCCAGCTCACCAATGGCTAGCGGCTACCAAGAGACCCAGTACTTC
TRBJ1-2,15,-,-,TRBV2,CASSPPRGVVRGYTF,TGTGCCAGCAGCCCCCCCAGGGGAGTAGTACGTGGCTACACCTTC
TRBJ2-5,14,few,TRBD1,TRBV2,CASSWDRGGETQYF,TGTGCCAGCAGCTGGGACAGGGGTGGGGAGACCCAGTACTTC
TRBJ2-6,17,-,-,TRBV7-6,CASSPLPVASGANVLTF,TGTGCCAGCAGCCCACTACCAGTCGCCTCTGGGGCCAACGTCCTGACTTTC
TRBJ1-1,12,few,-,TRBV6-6,CASLTGAYEAFF,TGTGCCAGCCTAACTGGGGCGTATGAAGCTTTCTTT
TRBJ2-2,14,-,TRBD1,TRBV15,CATSSVQGVGELFF,TGTGCCACCAGCAGCGTACAGGGGGTCGGGGAGCTGTTTTTT
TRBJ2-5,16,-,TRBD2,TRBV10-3,CAISGPSGVSQETQYF,TGTGCCATCAGTGGACCTAGCGGGGTTTCGCAAGAGACCCAGTACTTC
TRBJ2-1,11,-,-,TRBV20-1,CSATRYNEQFF,TGCAGTGCAACCAGGTACAATGAGCAGTTCTTC
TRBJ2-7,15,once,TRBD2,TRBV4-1,CASSQGGAGAYEQYF,TGCGCCAGCAGCCAGGGGGGAGCGGGGGCCTACGAGCAGTACTTC
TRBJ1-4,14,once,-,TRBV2,CASSEGVRAIKLFF,TGTGCCAGCAGTGAAGGGGTACGGGCAATCAAACTGTTTTTT
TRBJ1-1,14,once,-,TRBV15,CATSRATGRTEAFF,TGTGCCACCAGCAGAGCCACAGGGAGGACTGAAGCTTTCTTT
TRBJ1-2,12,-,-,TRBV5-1,CASREGGLGYTF,TGCGCCAGCAGGGAGGGGGGGCTCGGCTACACCTTC
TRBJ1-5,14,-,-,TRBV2,CASSPGGNNQPQHF,TGTGCCAGCAGCCCCGGCGGGAACAATCAGCCCCAGCATTTT
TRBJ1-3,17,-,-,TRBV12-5,CASGFCEGHPQGNTIYF,TGTGCTAGTGGTTTTTGCGAGGGACATCCGCAAGGAAACACCATATATTTT
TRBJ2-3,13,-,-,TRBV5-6,CASSLNKMDTQYF,TGTGCCAGCAGCTTGAATAAAATGGATACGCAGTATTTT
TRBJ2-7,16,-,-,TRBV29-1,CSVAERGGGTTYEQYF,TGCAGCGTGGCCGAAAGGGGGGGAGGGACCACCTACGAGCAGTACTTC
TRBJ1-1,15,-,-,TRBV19,CASSLGGPMNTEAFF,TGTGCCAGTAGTCTAGGAGGTCCAATGAACACTGAAGCTTTCTTT
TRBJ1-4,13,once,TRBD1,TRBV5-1,CASSWGQNEKLFF,TGCGCCAGCAGCTGGGGACAGAATGAAAAACTGTTTTTT
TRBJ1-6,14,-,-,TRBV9,CASSVGVEPTPLHF,TGTGCCAGCAGCGTAGGAGTGGAGCCGACACCCCTCCACTTT
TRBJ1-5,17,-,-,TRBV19,CASSHPAGRNSNQPQHF,TGTGCCAGTAGTCACCCGGCAGGCCGAAATAGCAATCAGCCCCAGCATTTT
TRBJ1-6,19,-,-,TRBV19,CASSPQYSKGTKRNSPLHF,TGTGCCAGTAGTCCTCAGTACAGCAAGGGGACGAAGCGTAATTCACCCCTCCACTTT
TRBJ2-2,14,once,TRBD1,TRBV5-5,CASSFQGVTGELFF,TGTGCCAGCAGCTTCCAGGGGGTGACCGGGGAGCTGTTTTTT
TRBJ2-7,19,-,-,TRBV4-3,CASSQDLGAGTRRGNEQYF,TGCGCCAGCAGCCAAGATCTCGGTGCGGGGACGAGGCGTGGAAACGAGCAGTACTTC
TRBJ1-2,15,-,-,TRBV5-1,CASSLDKVFNYGYTF,TGCGCCAGCAGCCTTGACAAGGTGTTTAACTATGGCTACACCTTC
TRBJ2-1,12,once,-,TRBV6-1,CASSEQGIEQFF,TGTGCCAGCAGTGAGCAGGGTATTGAGCAGTTCTTC
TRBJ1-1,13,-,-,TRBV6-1,CASSTSRDAEAFF,TGTGCCAGCAGTACATCCAGGGACGCTGAAGCTTTCTTT
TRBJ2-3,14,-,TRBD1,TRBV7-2,CASSWRTGTDTQYF,TGTGCCAGCAGCTGGCGGACAGGGACAGATACGCAGTATTTT
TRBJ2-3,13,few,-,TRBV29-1,CSTSKGGTDTQYF,TGCAGCACCTCCAAGGGGGGGACAGATACGCAGTATTTT
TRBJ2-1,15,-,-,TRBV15,CATSGHRSSYNEQFF,TGTGCCACCAGCGGACACAGGAGTTCCTACAATGAGCAGTTCTTC
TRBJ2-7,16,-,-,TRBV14,CASSQDGGAVSYEQYF,TGTGCCAGCAGCCAAGATGGGGGGGCTGTCTCCTACGAGCAGTACTTC
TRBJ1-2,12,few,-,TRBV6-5,CASSTTPYGYTF,TGTGCCAGCAGTACCACTCCCTATGGCTACACCTTC
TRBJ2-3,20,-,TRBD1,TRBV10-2,CASSESNANRGPLRTDTQYF,TGCGCCAGCAGTGAGTCGAATGCTAACAGGGGGCCGCTACGCACAGATACGCAGTATTTT
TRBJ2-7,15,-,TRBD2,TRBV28,CASSLRRGGRYEQYF,TGTGCCAGCAGTTTAAGGCGGGGGGGCCGCTACGAGCAGTACTTC
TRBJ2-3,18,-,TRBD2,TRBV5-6,CASSFLDSAGGIGDTQYF,TGTGCCAGCAGCTTCTTAGACTCGGCGGGGGGAATCGGAGATACGCAGTATTTT
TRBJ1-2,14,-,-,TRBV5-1,CASSSSAANYGYTF,TGCGCCAGCAGCTCGTCGGCAGCTAACTATGGCTACACCTTC
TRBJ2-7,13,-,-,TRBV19,CASSGAGLNEQYF,TGTGCCAGTAGCGGAGCAGGGCTTAACGAGCAGTACTTC
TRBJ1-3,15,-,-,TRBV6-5,CASRVSASSGNTIYF,TGTGCCAGCAGGGTATCAGCGAGCTCTGGAAACACCATATATTTT
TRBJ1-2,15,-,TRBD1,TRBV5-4,CASSSSTGGDYGYTF,TGTGCCAGCAGCTCATCGACAGGGGGCGACTATGGCTACACCTTC
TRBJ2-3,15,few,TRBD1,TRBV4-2,CASSPDRGQGDTQYF,TGTGCCAGCAGCCCGGACAGGGGGCAGGGAGATACGCAGTATTTT
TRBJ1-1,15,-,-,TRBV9,CASSVDPQGNTEAFF,TGTGCCAGCAGCGTAGACCCCCAGGGGAACACTGAAGCTTTCTTT
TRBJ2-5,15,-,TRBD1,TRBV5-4,CASSGTGGGKETQYF,TGTGCCAGCAGCGGGACAGGGGGCGGTAAAGAGACCCAGTACTTC
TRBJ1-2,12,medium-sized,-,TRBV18,CASAPGMGGYTF,TGTGCCAGCGCCCCGGGTATGGGCGGCTACACCTTC
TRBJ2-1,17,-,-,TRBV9,CASSLSPPGGSYNEQFF,TGTGCCAGCAGCCTGAGTCCCCCAGGAGGCTCCTACAATGAGCAGTTCTTC
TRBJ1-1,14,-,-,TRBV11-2,CASSFRGSNTEAFF,TGTGCCAGCAGCTTTAGAGGGTCGAACACTGAAGCTTTCTTT
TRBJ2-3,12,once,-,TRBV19,CASSISGSTQYF,TGTGCCAGTAGTATATCCGGGAGTACGCAGTATTTT
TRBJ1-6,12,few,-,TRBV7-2,CASSLGNSPLHF,TGTGCCAGCAGCTTAGGGAATTCACCCCTCCACTTT
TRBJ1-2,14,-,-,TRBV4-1,CASSTPGTYYGYTF,TGCGCCAGCAGCACCCCCGGGACCTATTATGGCTACACCTTC
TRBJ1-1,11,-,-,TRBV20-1,CSASRGAEAFF,TGCAGTGCTAGCCGGGGGGCTGAAGCTTTCTTT